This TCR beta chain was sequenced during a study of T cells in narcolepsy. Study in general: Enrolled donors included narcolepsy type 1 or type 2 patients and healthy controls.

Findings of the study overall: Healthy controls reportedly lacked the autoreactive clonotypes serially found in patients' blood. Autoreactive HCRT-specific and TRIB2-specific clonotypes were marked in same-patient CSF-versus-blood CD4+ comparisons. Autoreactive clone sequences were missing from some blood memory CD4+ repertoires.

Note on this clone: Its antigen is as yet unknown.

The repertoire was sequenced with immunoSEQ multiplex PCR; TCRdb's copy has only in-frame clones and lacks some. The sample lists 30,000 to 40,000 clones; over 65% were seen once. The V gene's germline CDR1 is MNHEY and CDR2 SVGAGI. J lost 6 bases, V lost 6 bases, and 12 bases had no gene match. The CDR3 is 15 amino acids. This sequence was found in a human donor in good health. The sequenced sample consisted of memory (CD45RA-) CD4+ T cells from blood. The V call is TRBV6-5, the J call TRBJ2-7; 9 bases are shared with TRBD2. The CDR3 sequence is CASSSPHGSGGEQYF. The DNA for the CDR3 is TGTGCCAGCAGCTCCCCACATGGTAGCGGGGGCGAGCAGTACTTC.